Shown below are 26 T cell receptor beta chains from a single sample sequenced in a study of shared clonotypes between healthy human individuals. The data were produced by immunoSEQ multiplex PCR, yet TCRdb's version contains in-frame clones alone and is incomplete. The data contain some 1,100,000 clones, roughly 74% of them singletons. The sequenced sample consisted of memory CD4+ T cells from PBMCs. The subset denotes: CD45RA-negative fraction. The receptors originated from a man between 18 and 35 years old in good health. Some clones in this sample may be carry-over from other donors' samples.

This rearrangement joins TRBV7-9 to TRBJ1-5; D call uncertain. V shed 5 bases and J shed 0 bases, with 20 bases lying between them. CDR1 and CDR2 from the germline V gene are SEHNR and FQNEAQ (reference sequence). The CDR3 sequence is 18 residues long. The CDR3 is CASSPNALDPYSNQPQHF. CDR3 sequence (DNA): TGTGCCAGCAGCCCAAACGCCCTCGACCCTTATAGCAATCAGCCCCAGCATTTT.

As for this clone: The sample contains more than one DNA sequence encoding this CDR3. The V call is TRBV7-2, the J call TRBJ2-5; maybe TRBD2 (5 bases). Trimming stripped 5 bases from V and 5 bases from J, with 12 bases between. This CDR3 has 13 amino acids. The germline V gene encodes CDR1 SGHTA and CDR2 FQGNSA. This CDR3 reads CASSPGSGETQYF. In nucleotides, the CDR3 is TGTGCCAGCAGCCCGGGGTCGGGGGAGACCCAGTACTTC.

This chain joins TRBV7-3 and TRBJ2-7; D uncertain. This CDR3 spans 15 amino acids. Trimming left V 5 bases short and J 6 bases short, with 20 bases between. Germline V gene sequence: CDR1 SGHTA, CDR2 FQGTGA. CDR3 DNA sequence: TGTGCCAGCAGCCCCGGGCCGCGGACCCCGGGCGAGCAGTACTTC. Protein sequence: CASSPGPRTPGEQYF.

This sequence joins TRBV14 and TRBJ2-5; D gene ambiguous. V shed 0 bases and J shed 7 bases, with 12 bases lying between them. The CDR3 is made up of 14 amino acids. Germline CDR1 is SGHDN and CDR2 is FVKESK. The CDR3 is CASSQDWSVGTQYF. DNA of the CDR3: TGTGCCAGCAGCCAAGATTGGTCTGTAGGGACCCAGTACTTC.

At least ten counts were recorded for this clone. This chain links TRBV30 with TRBJ2-5; 10 bases are shared with TRBD2. V dropped 0 bases and J dropped 4; count of bases not matched to a gene: 17. Germline CDR1 and CDR2: GTSNPN and SVGIG (reference sequence). The CDR3 is 19 amino acids. The CDR3 sequence: CAWSVGFWASGRGGETQYF. In DNA form, the CDR3 reads TGTGCCTGGAGTGTGGGTTTCTGGGCTAGCGGGAGAGGGGGAGAGACCCAGTACTTC.

This chain uses TRBV4-3 with TRBJ2-7; TRBD1 agrees at 7 bases. The CDR3 sequence is 15 residues long. After removal of 0 bases from V and 3 bases from J, the junction contained 5 bases not matched to a gene. Per germline, CDR1 LGHNA and CDR2 YSLEER. The CDR3 region has the DNA TGCGCCAGCAGCCAAGATAAGAGGGGGCACTACGAGCAGTACTTC. Its protein product is CASSQDKRGHYEQYF.

The genes are TRBV5-1 and TRBJ2-2, with TRBD2 matching 12 bases. The CDR3 is 17 residues long. J lost 9 bases, V lost 3 bases, and 12 bases had no gene match. Germline-derived CDR1 and CDR2 are SGHRS and YFSETQ. The CDR3 nucleotides read TGCGCCAGCAGCTATGGACTAGCGGGGAGGGCACGTAGGGAGCTGTTTTTT. It codes for CASSYGLAGRARRELFF.

CDR3 sequence reads: CASSPRGTNTDTQYF. The CDR3, as DNA: TGTGCCAGCAGCCCTAGGGGGACCAACACAGATACGCAGTATTTT. The chain couples TRBV5-4 to TRBJ2-3, with D tentatively TRBD1 (6 bases). V gave up 4 bases and J gave up 2 bases, with 14 bases separating them. The CDR3 extends over 15 amino acids. Germline CDR1 reads SGHNT; CDR2 reads YYREEE (reference sequence).

The CDR3 DNA is TGTGCCAGCAGTTACTTAGGTGGTCTAGAAGGTGGTACGCAGTATTTT. This gives the protein CASSYLGGLEGGTQYF. The J gene is TRBJ2-3, the V gene TRBV6-6; D remains ambiguous. This CDR3 is 16 amino acids long. Trimming stripped 1 base from V and 8 bases from J, with 19 bases between. Germline V gene data show CDR1 as MNHNY and CDR2 as SVGAGI (reference sequence).

This clone was counted between two and nine times. The DNA for the CDR3 is TGTGCCCATGGTTCAACTAATGAAAAACTGTTTTTT. It codes for CAHGSTNEKLFF. The V call is TRBV28, the J call TRBJ1-4; D gene ambiguous. Germline assignment: CDR1 MDHEN and CDR2 SYDVKM. The ends were cut back, 11 bases at V and 0 bases at J, with 7 bases in the middle. The CDR3 is 12 residues long.

The chain carries TRBV9 and TRBJ1-2, with a weak D call TRBD1 (5 bases). Germline-derived CDR1 and CDR2 are SGDLS and YYNGEE. The ends were cut back, 3 bases at V and 4 bases at J, with 19 bases in the middle. This CDR3 is 16 amino acids long. CDR3 bases: TGTGCCAGCAGCGCTAATTCAGGGATGGTGGGCTATGGCTACACCTTC. Its translation: CASSANSGMVGYGYTF. Drawing the rest from reference TRBV9 and TRBJ1-2, the complete variable domain is DSGVTQTPKHLITATGQRVTLRCSPRSGDLSVYWYQQSLDQGLQFLIQYYNGEERAKGNILERFSAQQFPDLHSELNLSSLELGDSALYFCASSANSGMVGYGYTFGSGTRLTVV.

The chain carries TRBV11-2 and TRBJ2-3; 9 positions agree with TRBD2. This CDR3 has 16 amino acids. Germline CDR1 is SGHAT and CDR2 is FQNNGV. Unmatched junction bases numbered 5, after V lost 0 bases and J lost 4 bases. This CDR3 reads CASSLDAGGPPDTQYF. In DNA form, the CDR3 reads TGTGCCAGCAGCTTAGATGCGGGAGGGCCCCCAGATACGCAGTATTTT.

The chain joins TRBV29-1 to TRBJ1-2, with TRBD1 matching 8 bases. CDR3 length: 14 residues. V shed 2 bases and J 3 bases; nucleotides not matched to a gene: 5. The germline V gene has CDR1 SQVTM and CDR2 ANQGSEA. CDR3 region: CSVESRGPYYGYTF. CDR3 DNA: TGCAGCGTTGAAAGCAGGGGGCCCTACTATGGCTACACCTTC.

The genes are TRBV28 and TRBJ2-3; D unclear. Germline assignment: CDR1 MDHEN and CDR2 SYDVKM. Deletions cut 1 base from V and 10 bases from J, with 9 bases between. The CDR3 has 12 amino acids. The CDR3 region is CASSLLVGAQYF. In nucleotides, the CDR3 is TGTGCCAGCAGTTTATTGGTAGGAGCGCAGTATTTT.

The CDR3 DNA is TGTGCCAGCAGCGGACTCCGACAGGGTAACATAGACGAGCAGTACTTC. Translating gives CASSGLRQGNIDEQYF. This chain joins TRBV5-4 and TRBJ2-7; 7 bases agree with TRBD1. V was pared by 4 bases and J by 5 bases, with 15 bases of the junction left unmatched. Looked up from germline, CDR1 is SGHNT and CDR2 is YYREEE (reference sequence). The CDR3 is 16 amino acids.

The chain joins TRBV10-2 to TRBJ1-1; D remains ambiguous. Per the germline V gene, CDR1 is WSHSY and CDR2 is SAAADI. With 3 bases removed from V and 7 bases from J, the gap between germline ends came to 6 bases. The CDR3 is 11 residues long. CDR3 in amino acids: CASSDGYEAFF. The CDR3 bases are TGCGCCAGCAGTGATGGGTATGAAGCTTTCTTT.

The chain uses TRBV18 and TRBJ1-1; TRBD1 might be the D (5 bases). Germline V gene sequence: CDR1 KGHSH, CDR2 LQKENI. The CDR3 covers 17 residues. Trimming left V 3 bases short and J 4 bases short, with 21 bases between. The CDR3 is CASSPGLWSGGTTEAFF. CDR3 nucleotide sequence: TGTGCCAGCTCACCCGGCCTGTGGAGTGGAGGGACCACTGAAGCTTTCTTT. The entire variable domain, with the rest obtained from reference TRBV18 and TRBJ1-1, is as follows: NAGVMQNPRHLVRRRGQEARLRCSPMKGHSHVYWYRQLPEEGLKFMVYLQKENIIDESGMPKERFSAEFPKEGPSILRIQQVVRGDSAAYFCASSPGLWSGGTTEAFFGQGTRLTVV.

As to this clone: This sample includes further DNA sequences coding for the same CDR3. The rearrangement joins TRBV9 to TRBJ2-5; tentatively, D is TRBD1 (5 bases). The V end lost 2 bases, the J end lost 5 bases, and 7 bases lay between the germline ends. CDR3 size: 12 residues. Germline V gives CDR1 SGDLS, CDR2 YYNGEE. The CDR3 region has the DNA TGTGCCAGCAGCGTTGCAGGGGAGACCCAGTACTTC. As protein: CASSVAGETQYF. The complete variable domain, with remaining parts taken from reference TRBV9 and TRBJ2-5, reads DSGVTQTPKHLITATGQRVTLRCSPRSGDLSVYWYQQSLDQGLQFLIQYYNGEERAKGNILERFSAQQFPDLHSELNLSSLELGDSALYFCASSVAGETQYFGPGTRLLVL.

V is TRBV7-9 and J is TRBJ2-3, with D possibly TRBD2 on 5 matching bases. The ends were cut back, 5 bases at V and 1 base at J, with 16 bases in the middle. This CDR3 region has 16 residues. Germline assignment: CDR1 SEHNR and CDR2 FQNEAQ (reference sequence). Written as DNA, the CDR3 is TGTGCCAGCAGCCGGCCCCCCGGACTTCGCACAGATACGCAGTATTTT. Translating gives CASSRPPGLRTDTQYF.

This clone was counted only a few times. The chain combines TRBV4-3 with TRBJ2-5; D remains ambiguous. The DNA end favors TRBJ2-7, so the J call may be wrong. Germline assignment: CDR1 LGHNA and CDR2 YSLEER. This CDR3 has 15 amino acids. The CDR3 DNA follows: TGCGCCAGCAGCCAAGATCAAGGCATTTCCTACGAGCAGTACTTC. Protein sequence: CASSQDQGISYEQYF.

CDR3 loop: CASSLERRAGYGYTF. Here the CDR3 DNA reads TGTGCCAGCAGCTTGGAGCGCAGGGCCGGCTATGGCTACACCTTC. The chain couples TRBV5-6 to TRBJ1-2, with a possible D match to TRBD1 (5 bases). Trimming left V 0 bases short and J 4 bases short, with 13 bases between. The germline V gene encodes CDR1 SGHDT and CDR2 YYEEEE. The CDR3 sequence is 15 residues long.

The chain recombines TRBV6-6 with TRBJ2-1; a possible D gene is TRBD1 (6 bases). The CDR3 runs to 15 residues. CDR1 is MNHNY and CDR2 is SVGAGI in the germline V gene (reference sequence). Trimming removed 5 bases at V and 0 bases at J, with 11 bases between. DNA for the CDR3: TGTGCCAGCAGTAGGGACACCTACTCCTACAATGAGCAGTTCTTC. Translated: CASSRDTYSYNEQFF.

This rearrangement joins TRBV7-9 to TRBJ1-2; no clear D gene. V shed 3 bases and J shed 5 bases, with 4 bases lying between them. The CDR3 extends over 11 amino acids. Germline V gives CDR1 SEHNR, CDR2 FQNEAQ (reference sequence). The CDR3: CASSLEYGYTF. The CDR3 nucleotides are TGTGCCAGCAGCTTGGAGTATGGCTACACCTTC.

The V gene is TRBV9, the J gene TRBJ2-6; no clear D gene. The CDR3 loop spans 15 amino acids. Per the germline V gene, CDR1 is SGDLS and CDR2 is YYNGEE. Trimming took off 2 bases at V and 0 bases at J, with 6 bases between the two ends. The CDR3, as DNA: TGTGCCAGCAGCGTTAAGGCCTCTGGGGCCAACGTCCTGACTTTC. It yields the protein CASSVKASGANVLTF.

The chain is built from TRBV11-2 and TRBJ2-2; TRBD1 aligns across 7 bases. The CDR3 has 17 residues. Germline loops: CDR1 SGHAT, CDR2 FQNNGV. After removal of 3 bases from V and 3 bases from J, the junction contained 10 bases not matched to a gene. The CDR3 bases are TGTGCCAGCAGCTTCCTGGCACAGGGGTACGACACCGGGGAGCTGTTTTTT. Its translation: CASSFLAQGYDTGELFF. Together with reference TRBV11-2 and TRBJ2-2, the CDR3 gives the full variable domain: EAGVAQSPRYKIIEKRQSVAFWCNPISGHATLYWYQQILGQGPKLLIQFQNNGVVDDSQLPKDRFSAERLKGVDSTLKIQPAKLEDSAVYLCASSFLAQGYDTGELFFGEGSRLTVL.

This clone occurred once. This chain connects TRBV5-1 to TRBJ2-1, with TRBD2 identical over 12 bases. J gave up 4 bases and V 1 base, and 3 bases lay outside the gene matches. The CDR3 length is 16 residues. Per germline, CDR1 SGHRS and CDR2 YFSETQ. The CDR3 bases are TGCGCCAGCAGCTTGTTACTAGCGGGAGGATACAATGAGCAGTTCTTC. Protein: CASSLLLAGGYNEQFF.